This T cell receptor (beta chain) was retrieved from a study of T cell responses to AZD1222 COVID-19 vaccine. Study-level points and caveats: Reports say nearly half of spike-specific TCRs go after unmutated variant regions.

Notes on this clone: No antigen is known for it.

Assay: immunoSEQ multiplex PCR; the TCRdb copy retains only in-frame clones and omits some. The sample includes roughly 140,000 clones, 90% to 95% of them seen just once. The clonotype originates from an adult who received the AZD1222 COVID-19 vaccine. The source was peripheral blood, collected 28 days after the second AZD1222 dose.

The CDR3 nucleotides are TGTGCCAGCAGTCCCAGTACCTTGGCATCGACCGGGGAGCTGTTTTTT. Translation: CASSPSTLASTGELFF. The chain recombines TRBV27 with TRBJ2-2; unclear D gene. Looked up from germline, CDR1 is MNHEY and CDR2 is SMNVEV (reference sequence). V shed 5 bases and J shed 5 bases, with 18 bases lying between them. The CDR3 has 16 residues.